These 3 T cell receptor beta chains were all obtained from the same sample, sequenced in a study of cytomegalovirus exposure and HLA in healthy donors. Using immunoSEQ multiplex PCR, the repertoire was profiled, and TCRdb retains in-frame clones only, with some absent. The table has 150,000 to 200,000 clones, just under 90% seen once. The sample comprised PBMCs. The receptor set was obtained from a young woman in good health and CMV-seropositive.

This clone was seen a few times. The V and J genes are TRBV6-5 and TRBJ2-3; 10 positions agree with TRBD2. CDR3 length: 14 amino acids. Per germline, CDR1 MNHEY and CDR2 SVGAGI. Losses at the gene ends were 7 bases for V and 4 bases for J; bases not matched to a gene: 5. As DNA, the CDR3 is TGTGCCAGCAACAGTCTAGCGGGAGCAGATACGCAGTATTTT. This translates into CASNSLAGADTQYF.

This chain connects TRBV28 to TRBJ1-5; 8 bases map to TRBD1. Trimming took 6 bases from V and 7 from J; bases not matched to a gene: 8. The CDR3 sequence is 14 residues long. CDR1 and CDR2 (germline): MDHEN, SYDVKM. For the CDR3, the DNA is TGTGCCAGCAGAACGGACAGGGATAGACAGCCCCAGCATTTT. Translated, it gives CASRTDRDRQPQHF.

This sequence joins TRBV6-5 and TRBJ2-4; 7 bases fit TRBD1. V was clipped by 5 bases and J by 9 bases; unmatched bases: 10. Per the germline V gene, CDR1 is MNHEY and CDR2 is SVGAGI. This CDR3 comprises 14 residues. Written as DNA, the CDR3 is TGTGCCAGCAGTCGAACCGGGACAGAGGGCATTCAGTACTTC. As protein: CASSRTGTEGIQYF.